The 32 T cell receptor beta chains in this list originate from one sample, sequenced in a study of blood T cells in healthy people across ages. The use of a sample-barcoded 5' primer and a J-beta primer mix characterized a second PCR of about 7 to 12 cycles. TCRdb reanalysed the 5' RACE reads using MiXCR and keeps one entry per CDR3 protein. The sample has some 800,000 distinct CDR3 sequences; 40% to 50% are singletons. Sample: blood. The receptors come from a man aged 55 to 70 in good health.

The CDR3 loop reads CASSLRQGGADTQYF. As DNA, the CDR3 is TGTGCCAGCAGCTTACGCCAGGGAGGCGCAGATACGCAGTATTTT. The rearrangement joins TRBV7-9 to TRBJ2-3, with D maybe TRBD2 (6 bases). The germline V and J ends were trimmed by 2 bases and 4 bases, with 13 bases remaining between them. This CDR3 comprises 15 residues. Looked up from germline, CDR1 is SEHNR and CDR2 is FQNEAQ (reference sequence).

This clonotype was seen just once. V and J are TRBV20-1 and TRBJ2-3; TRBD2 matches at 8 bases. The CDR3 is 17 amino acids. Germline V CDR1 and CDR2: DFQATT, SNEGSKA (reference sequence). V shed 0 bases and J 4 bases; nucleotides not matched to a gene: 12. This CDR3 reads CSARDWLGGGPADTQYF. The CDR3 DNA follows: TGCAGTGCTAGAGATTGGTTGGGCGGGGGGCCAGCAGATACGCAGTATTTT.

This clonotype appeared a few times. The chain links TRBV5-1 to TRBJ2-1; possible D gene TRBD2, 5 bases. Germline values: CDR1 SGHRS, CDR2 YFSETQ. V dropped 8 bases and J dropped 0 bases, with 18 bases sitting between them. This CDR3 spans 16 amino acids. The CDR3 DNA is TGCGCCAGTACCGAAAATGAGCGGCGCTCCTACAATGAGCAGTTCTTC. Its protein is CASTENERRSYNEQFF.

There are a few counts of this clonotype. The chain combines TRBV20-1 with TRBJ2-1; 11 nucleotides match TRBD2. CDR3 size: 12 residues. The J segment lost 5 bases and the V segment lost 7 bases, leaving 1 base of the junction unmatched. The V gene's germline CDR1 is DFQATT and CDR2 SNEGSKA (reference sequence). For the CDR3, the DNA is TGCAGTGTAGCGGGGGGGCACAATGAGCAGTTCTTC. Translation gives CSVAGGHNEQFF.

The V and J genes are TRBV7-9 and TRBJ1-6, with 9 bases that match TRBD1. Unmatched junction bases numbered 5, after V lost 5 bases and J lost 6 bases. CDR3 length: 15 amino acids. From germline, CDR1 is SEHNR and CDR2 FQNEAQ (reference sequence). The CDR3 is CASSTHRGPNSPLHF. In DNA, the CDR3 is TGTGCCAGCAGCACCCACAGGGGGCCTAATTCACCCCTCCACTTT. Complete variable domain (other parts from reference TRBV7-9 and TRBJ1-6): DTGVSQNPRHKITKRGQNVTFRCDPISEHNRLYWYRQTLGQGPEFLTYFQNEAQLEKSRLLSDRFSAERPKGSFSTLEIQRTEQGDSAMYLCASSTHRGPNSPLHFGNGTRLTVT.

Of note for this clonotype: At one of its ends the junction is not consistent with the germline gene, which may arise from a read error. The chain recombines TRBV14 with TRBJ2-3; tentatively, D is TRBD1 or TRBD2 (6 bases each). CDR1 is SGHDN, CDR2 FVKESK, per germline. The CDR3 spans 15 residues. This CDR3 reads CAGSSRGRGTDTQYF. DNA for the CDR3: TGTGCCGGCAGCTCACGGGGGCGAGGTACAGATACGCAGTATTTT.

The chain has TRBV12-3 or TRBV12-4 and TRBJ2-1; TRBD2 matches 12 bases. V dropped 2 bases and J dropped 5; count of bases not matched to a gene: 4. The CDR3 is made up of 16 amino acids. Written as DNA, the CDR3 is TGTGCCAGCAGTTTAATTCTAGCGGGGGGGGACAATGAGCAGTTCTTC. It translates to CASSLILAGGDNEQFF.

The gene calls are TRBV7-9 and TRBJ2-4, with D hard to call. The J call may be mistaken, given a closer DNA end match to TRBJ2-7. The CDR3 loop spans 13 amino acids. Per germline, CDR1 SEHNR and CDR2 FQNEAQ (reference sequence). The CDR3 nucleotides read TGTGCCAGCAGCTGGACCTCAGCGTCCGAGCAGTACTTC. Translation: CASSWTSASEQYF.

The rearrangement uses TRBV9 and TRBJ2-3; the D is unclear. Germline V lookup: CDR1 SGDLS, CDR2 YYNGEE. Deletions cut 3 bases from V and 6 bases from J, with 8 bases between. There are 12 residues in the CDR3. The CDR3 spells CASSALSDTQYF. The DNA for the CDR3 is TGTGCCAGCAGCGCCTTGTCGGATACGCAGTATTTT.

J is TRBJ2-5 and V is TRBV2; 7 nucleotides line up with TRBD1. The end of the DNA aligns better with TRBJ2-7, so the J call may be wrong. The CDR3 is made up of 14 amino acids. Germline lookup yields CDR1 SNHLY and CDR2 FYNNEI. The CDR3 region is CASRDRQGAYEQYF. CDR3 coding DNA: TGTGCCAGCAGGGACCGACAGGGAGCCTACGAGCAGTACTTC.

This chain joins TRBV6-5 and TRBJ2-7, with a possible D match to TRBD2 (5 bases). V was cut by 0 bases and J by 4 bases, with 13 bases left in between. The CDR3 totals 15 residues. Germline CDR1 reads MNHEY; CDR2 reads SVGAGI. The CDR3 region has the DNA TGTGCCAGCAGTTACTCCCTCTGGGAGAGGTACGAGCAGTACTTC. This codes for CASSYSLWERYEQYF.

A few counts support this clonotype. This chain links TRBV12-3 or TRBV12-4 with TRBJ2-1, with D possibly being TRBD1 or TRBD2 (6 bases each). This CDR3 comprises 15 residues. Trimming shortened V by 3 bases and J by 5 bases, and 14 bases separated the two germline ends. The CDR3 DNA reads TGTGCCAGCAGTTTGGAGGCGGGACAAAACAATGAGCAGTTCTTC. It specifies CASSLEAGQNNEQFF.

Regarding this clonotype: A much bigger clone sits one base away, suggesting this may be a read error. This rearrangement joins TRBV3-1 to TRBJ2-4, with 8 bases matching TRBD1. The end of the DNA aligns better with TRBJ2-7, so the J call may be wrong. The germline gives CDR1 LGHDT, CDR2 YNNKEL (reference sequence). The CDR3 runs 13 residues. DNA for the CDR3: TGTGCCAGCAGTCGACAGGGGATCTACGAGCAGTACTTC. This sequence encodes CASSRQGIYEQYF.

This clonotype was seen ten or more times. The chain carries TRBV7-2 and TRBJ2-1; the match to TRBD2 covers 15 bases. Germline V gene data show CDR1 as SGHTA and CDR2 as FQGNSA. This CDR3 comprises 15 residues. J was trimmed by 6 bases and V by 4 bases; bases with no gene match: 1. CDR3 residues: CASSSGLAGGNEQFF. The CDR3 DNA reads as TGTGCCAGCAGCTCGGGACTAGCGGGGGGCAATGAGCAGTTCTTC.

The chain has TRBV27 and TRBJ2-1; a possible D gene is TRBD2 (7 bases). Germline CDR1 reads MNHEY; CDR2 reads SMNVEV (reference sequence). The V gene lost 5 bases and the J gene lost 5 bases, with 19 bases spanning the gap. There are 16 residues in the CDR3. The DNA of the CDR3 is TGTGCCAGCAGTCCCAATGGGGGGGGCCTCAACAATGAGCAGTTCTTC. Translating it yields CASSPNGGGLNNEQFF.

This clonotype was detected only a few times. The rearrangement joins TRBV6-5 to TRBJ1-1; D is unresolved. CDR1 is MNHEY, CDR2 SVGAGI, per germline. This CDR3 is 17 amino acids long. V was shortened by 0 bases and J by 4 bases, with 18 bases between the two germline ends. The CDR3 is CASSYSRQYERATEAFF. The CDR3 DNA follows: TGTGCCAGCAGTTACTCGAGGCAGTATGAACGGGCCACTGAAGCTTTCTTT.

J is TRBJ2-1 and V is TRBV4-1; no definite D call. The V gene lost 1 base and the J gene lost 12 bases, with 19 bases spanning the gap. Germline V gives CDR1 MGHRA, CDR2 YSYEKL. This CDR3 is built from 15 residues. The CDR3 region is CASSQALSLELRQFF. The CDR3 nucleotides are TGCGCCAGCAGCCAAGCACTGTCCCTCGAGCTACGGCAGTTCTTC.

This clonotype was observed a handful of times. This chain links TRBV12-3 or TRBV12-4 with TRBJ2-7; no clear D. V lost 2 bases, J lost 5 bases, and 13 bases lay in between. The CDR3 loop spans 14 amino acids. CDR3 region: CASSLNRAADEQYF. CDR3 in DNA: TGTGCCAGCAGTTTAAACCGGGCGGCGGACGAGCAGTACTTC.

At least ten counts were recorded for this clonotype. One end of the junction varies from germline; a read error may be responsible. J is TRBJ1-2 and V is TRBV7-2; no firm D call. The germline gives CDR1 SGHTA, CDR2 FQGNSA. The CDR3 contains 13 residues. The CDR3 region has the DNA TGTGCCAGCAGTTTAGAGGGTGGCTATGGCTACACCTTC. Protein: CASSLEGGYGYTF.

This chain joins TRBV7-2 and TRBJ2-7; D remains ambiguous. The CDR3 has 14 amino acids. Germline CDR1 is SGHTA and CDR2 is FQGNSA. Trimming took off 5 bases at V and 10 bases at J, with 21 bases between the two ends. Here the CDR3 DNA reads TGTGCCAGCAGCCGAAGCAGGACCCAGTTTACCCAGTACTTC. It yields the protein CASSRSRTQFTQYF. The full variable domain, its missing parts supplied by reference TRBV7-2 and TRBJ2-7, is GAGVSQSPSNKVTEKGKDVELRCDPISGHTALYWYRQSLGQGLEFLIYFQGNSAPDKSGLPSDRFSAERTGGSVSTLTIQRTQQEDSAVYLCASSRSRTQFTQYFGPGTRLTVT.

This clonotype was observed a few times. V is TRBV15 and J is TRBJ2-1; 9 nucleotides agree with TRBD2. Trimming cost V 5 bases and J 6 bases; bases outside gene matches: 8. The CDR3 consists of 15 residues. Looked up from germline, CDR1 is LNHNV and CDR2 is YYDKDF (reference sequence). The CDR3 bases are TGTGCCACCAGCCAGCTAGCGGGGCCCATCAATGAGCAGTTCTTC. The encoded protein is CATSQLAGPINEQFF. The whole variable domain, filled in from reference TRBV15 and TRBJ2-1, reads DAMVIQNPRYQVTQFGKPVTLSCSQTLNHNVMYWYQQKSSQAPKLLFHYYDKDFNNEADTPDNFQSRRPNTSFCFLDIRSPGLGDTAMYLCATSQLAGPINEQFFGPGTRLTVL.

A few counts support this clonotype. The chain combines TRBV10-3 with TRBJ2-4; D not resolved. This CDR3 contains 12 residues. Germline CDR1 is ENHRY and CDR2 is SYGVKD. Trimming removed 0 bases from V and 7 bases from J, with 4 bases in between. The CDR3 DNA follows: TGTGCCATCAGTGAGTCCCCGAACATTCAGTACTTC. Translation: CAISESPNIQYF.

In its sample, this clonotype was seen a few times. The gene calls are TRBV5-5 and TRBJ2-6; no clear D. CDR3 length: 15 residues. V was clipped by 3 bases and J by 3 bases, with 10 bases between them. CDR1 and CDR2 (germline): SGHKS, YYEKEE (reference sequence). CDR3 sequence reads: CASSWYPGGANVLTF. As DNA, the CDR3 is TGTGCCAGCAGCTGGTATCCGGGTGGGGCCAACGTCCTGACTTTC.

This clonotype was detected only a few times. J is TRBJ1-6 and V is TRBV7-2; maybe TRBD1 (6 bases). Germline V gene sequence: CDR1 SGHTA, CDR2 FQGNSA. V dropped 4 bases and J dropped 9 bases, with 19 bases sitting between them. This CDR3 comprises 16 residues. Written as DNA, the CDR3 is TGTGCCAGCAGCTCCCAGGGGATTACATGGGGTTCACCCCTCCACTTT. It is translated as CASSSQGITWGSPLHF.

This clonotype appeared many times. The J gene is TRBJ2-1, the V gene TRBV5-8, with 10 positions matching TRBD1. The CDR3 covers 14 residues. The J segment lost 4 bases and the V segment lost 5 bases, leaving 3 bases of the junction unmatched. Per the germline V gene, CDR1 is SGHTS and CDR2 is YDEGEE. The CDR3 region has the DNA TGTGCCAGCAGACGGGACAGGGGATACAATGAGCAGTTCTTC. It codes for CASRRDRGYNEQFF.

The DNA for the CDR3 is TGTGCCAGCAGCTTGGAAGAGGCCTCCTACAATGAGCAGTACTTC. Amino acids: CASSLEEASYNEQYF. The rearrangement links TRBV11-2 to TRBJ2-1; D is ambiguous. The DNA end is a closer match to TRBJ2-7, so the J assignment may be wrong. The CDR3 totals 15 residues. Germline V lookup: CDR1 SGHAT, CDR2 FQNNGV.

This clonotype appeared a single time. V and J are TRBV2 and TRBJ2-1; TRBD2 might be the D (6 bases). Deletions cut 2 bases from V and 4 bases from J, with 18 bases between. The CDR3 has 17 amino acids. Germline CDR1 reads SNHLY; CDR2 reads FYNNEI. CDR3 region: CASSESHTAEGYNEQFF. The CDR3 nucleotides are TGTGCCAGCAGTGAATCTCACACCGCGGAGGGTTACAATGAGCAGTTCTTC.

This clonotype showed up just a few times. J is TRBJ1-4 and V is TRBV7-9; 10 nucleotides match TRBD1. The trim removed 5 bases at V and 0 bases at J, leaving 3 bases unmatched. Germline V gene sequence: CDR1 SEHNR, CDR2 FQNEAQ (reference sequence). CDR3 size: 16 residues. The DNA of the CDR3 is TGTGCCAGCAGCCTGGGACAGGGGCCAACTAATGAAAAACTGTTTTTT. Amino acids: CASSLGQGPTNEKLFF. Variable domain in full (rest from reference TRBV7-9 and TRBJ1-4): DTGVSQNPRHKITKRGQNVTFRCDPISEHNRLYWYRQTLGQGPEFLTYFQNEAQLEKSRLLSDRFSAERPKGSFSTLEIQRTEQGDSAMYLCASSLGQGPTNEKLFFGSGTQLSVL.

This clonotype has more than one count but fewer than ten. The gene calls are TRBV28 and TRBJ2-1; 7 bases are a match to TRBD1. CDR1 and CDR2 (germline): MDHEN, SYDVKM. CDR3 length: 13 residues. Germline trimming cut 7 bases from V and 5 bases from J; bases unmatched to any gene: 5. CDR3 amino acids: CASTSTGDNEQFF. The CDR3 DNA sequence: TGTGCCAGCACCAGCACAGGGGACAATGAGCAGTTCTTC.

The genes are TRBV5-1 and TRBJ2-3; 9 nucleotides line up with TRBD2. The CDR3 has 16 residues. Germline CDR1 is SGHRS and CDR2 is YFSETQ. V gave up 4 bases and J gave up 4 bases; unmatched junction bases: 10. The CDR3, as DNA: TGCGCCAGCAGCGCCGCCTCAGCGGGGGGCCCAGATACGCAGTATTTT. It yields the protein CASSAASAGGPDTQYF. The full variable domain, with the rest looked up from reference TRBV5-1 and TRBJ2-3, is KAGVTQTPRYLIKTRGQQVTLSCSPISGHRSVSWYQQTPGQGLQFLFEYFSETQRNKGNFPGRFSGRQFSNSRSEMNVSTLELGDSALYLCASSAASAGGPDTQYFGPGTRLTVL.

This clonotype occurred a few times. This chain links TRBV12-3 or TRBV12-4 with TRBJ2-7; D may be TRBD2 (5 bases). Deletions cut 5 bases from V and 0 bases from J, with 14 bases between. The CDR3 totals 15 residues. CDR3 DNA sequence: TGTGCCAGCAGTCCTCCGGGAAGGAGCTCCTACGAGCAGTACTTC. Translated: CASSPPGRSSYEQYF.

This clonotype was found a few times. The V call is TRBV7-2, the J call TRBJ2-7, with 12 bases that match TRBD2. There are 16 residues in the CDR3. Germline lookup yields CDR1 SGHTA and CDR2 FQGNSA. After removal of 3 bases from V and 2 bases from J, the junction contained 5 bases not matched to a gene. CDR3 in DNA: TGTGCCAGCAGCTTTGAACTAGCGGGGGGACCCTACGAGCAGTACTTC. It encodes CASSFELAGGPYEQYF. Using reference TRBV7-2 and TRBJ2-7 for the parts outside the CDR3, the full variable domain is GAGVSQSPSNKVTEKGKDVELRCDPISGHTALYWYRQSLGQGLEFLIYFQGNSAPDKSGLPSDRFSAERTGGSVSTLTIQRTQQEDSAVYLCASSFELAGGPYEQYFGPGTRLTVT.